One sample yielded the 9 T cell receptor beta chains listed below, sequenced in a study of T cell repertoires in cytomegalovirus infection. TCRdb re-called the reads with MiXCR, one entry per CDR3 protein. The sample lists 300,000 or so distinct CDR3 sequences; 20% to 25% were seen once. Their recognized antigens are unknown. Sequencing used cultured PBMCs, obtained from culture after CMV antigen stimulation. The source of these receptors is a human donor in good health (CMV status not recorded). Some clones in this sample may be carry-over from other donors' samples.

CDR3 protein: CASSSSGGRGYEQYF. The CDR3 DNA reads as TGTGCCAGCAGCTCTTCTGGCGGGAGAGGTTACGAGCAGTACTTC. The V gene is TRBV7-2, the J gene TRBJ2-7; TRBD2 agrees at 7 bases. Germline values: CDR1 SGHTA, CDR2 FQGNSA. The CDR3 contains 15 residues. Germline trimming cut 4 bases from V and 4 bases from J; bases unmatched to any gene: 10.

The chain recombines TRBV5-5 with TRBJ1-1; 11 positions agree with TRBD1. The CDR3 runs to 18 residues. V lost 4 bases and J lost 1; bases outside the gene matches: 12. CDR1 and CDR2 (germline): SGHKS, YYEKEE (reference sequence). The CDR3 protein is CASSPPSGQGVGNTEAFF. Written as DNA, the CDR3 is TGTGCCAGCAGCCCCCCTTCGGGACAGGGGGTAGGGAACACTGAAGCTTTCTTT.

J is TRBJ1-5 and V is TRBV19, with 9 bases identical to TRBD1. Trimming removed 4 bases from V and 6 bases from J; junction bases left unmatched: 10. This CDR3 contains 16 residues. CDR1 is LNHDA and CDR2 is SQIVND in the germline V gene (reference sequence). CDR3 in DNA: TGTGCCAGTAGTACGCCGGGACAGGGCATGGGTCAGCCCCAGCATTTT. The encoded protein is CASSTPGQGMGQPQHF.

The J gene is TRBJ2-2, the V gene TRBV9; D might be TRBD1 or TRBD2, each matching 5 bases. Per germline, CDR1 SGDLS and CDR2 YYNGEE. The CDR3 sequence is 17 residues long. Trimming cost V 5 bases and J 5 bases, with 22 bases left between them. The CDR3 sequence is CASSDPGEAGSTGELFF. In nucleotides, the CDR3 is TGTGCCAGCAGTGATCCCGGTGAGGCAGGGAGTACCGGGGAGCTGTTTTTT.

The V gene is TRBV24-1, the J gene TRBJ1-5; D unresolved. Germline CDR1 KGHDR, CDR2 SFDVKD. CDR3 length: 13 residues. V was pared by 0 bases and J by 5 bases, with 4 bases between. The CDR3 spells CATSDLSDQPQHF. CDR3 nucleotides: TGTGCCACCAGTGATTTGTCCGATCAGCCCCAGCATTTT.

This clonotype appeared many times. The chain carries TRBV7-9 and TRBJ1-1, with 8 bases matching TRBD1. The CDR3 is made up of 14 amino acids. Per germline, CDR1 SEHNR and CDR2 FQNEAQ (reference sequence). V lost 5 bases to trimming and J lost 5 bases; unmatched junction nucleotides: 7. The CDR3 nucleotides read TGTGCCAGCAGCATTACAGGGGGTGAGACTGAAGCTTTCTTT. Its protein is CASSITGGETEAFF.

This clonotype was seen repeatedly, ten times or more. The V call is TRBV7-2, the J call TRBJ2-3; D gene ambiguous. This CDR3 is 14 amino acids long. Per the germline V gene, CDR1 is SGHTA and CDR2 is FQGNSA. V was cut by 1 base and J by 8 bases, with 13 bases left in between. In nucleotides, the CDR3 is TGTGCCAGCAGCTTAGAAGGACCTTCAGTTACGCAGTATTTT. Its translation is CASSLEGPSVTQYF. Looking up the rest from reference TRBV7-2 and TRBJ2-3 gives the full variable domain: GAGVSQSPSNKVTEKGKDVELRCDPISGHTALYWYRQSLGQGLEFLIYFQGNSAPDKSGLPSDRFSAERTGGSVSTLTIQRTQQEDSAVYLCASSLEGPSVTQYFGPGTRLTVL.

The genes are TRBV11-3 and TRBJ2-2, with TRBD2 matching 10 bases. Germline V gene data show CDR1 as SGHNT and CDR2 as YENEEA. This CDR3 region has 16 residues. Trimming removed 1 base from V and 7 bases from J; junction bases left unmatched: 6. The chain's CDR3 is CASSLGLAGENGELFF. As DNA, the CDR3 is TGTGCCAGCAGCTTAGGTCTAGCGGGAGAGAACGGGGAGCTGTTTTTT. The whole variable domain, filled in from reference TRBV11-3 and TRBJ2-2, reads EAGVVQSPRYKIIEKKQPVAFWCNPISGHNTLYWYLQNLGQGPELLIRYENEEAVDDSQLPKDRFSAERLKGVDSTLKIQPAELGDSAVYLCASSLGLAGENGELFFGEGSRLTVL.

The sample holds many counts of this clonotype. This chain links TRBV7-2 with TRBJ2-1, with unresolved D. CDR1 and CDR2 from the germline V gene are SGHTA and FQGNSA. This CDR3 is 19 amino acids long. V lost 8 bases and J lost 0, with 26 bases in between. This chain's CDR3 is CASLPTRSPYSYSYNEQFF. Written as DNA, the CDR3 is TGTGCCAGCCTTCCTACCAGGTCCCCTTATTCGTACTCCTACAATGAGCAGTTCTTC.